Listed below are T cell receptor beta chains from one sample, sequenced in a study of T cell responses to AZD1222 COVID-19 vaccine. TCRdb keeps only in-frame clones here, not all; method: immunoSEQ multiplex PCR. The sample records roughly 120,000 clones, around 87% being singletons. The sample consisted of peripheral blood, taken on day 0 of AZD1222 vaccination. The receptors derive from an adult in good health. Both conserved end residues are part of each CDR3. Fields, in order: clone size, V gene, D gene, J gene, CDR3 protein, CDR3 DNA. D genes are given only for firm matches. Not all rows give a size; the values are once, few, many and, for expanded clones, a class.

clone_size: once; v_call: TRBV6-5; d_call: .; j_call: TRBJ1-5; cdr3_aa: CASHRVSNQPQHF; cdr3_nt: TGTGCCTCCCATCGGGTTAGCAATCAGCCCCAGCATTTT
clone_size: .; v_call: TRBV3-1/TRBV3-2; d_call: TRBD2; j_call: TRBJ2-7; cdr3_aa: CASSLLAGSSYEQYF; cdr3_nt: TGTGCCAGCAGCCTATTAGCGGGGAGCTCCTACGAGCAGTACTTC
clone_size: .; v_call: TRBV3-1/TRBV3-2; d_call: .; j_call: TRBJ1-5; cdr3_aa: CASSQDRGGDQPQHF; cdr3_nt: TGTGCCAGCAGCCAAGATCGGGGAGGGGATCAGCCCCAGCATTTT
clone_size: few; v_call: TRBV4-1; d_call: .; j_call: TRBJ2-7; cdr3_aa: CASSPRTDGTYEQYF; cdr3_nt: TGCGCCAGCAGCCCCCGTACGGATGGGACCTACGAGCAGTACTTC
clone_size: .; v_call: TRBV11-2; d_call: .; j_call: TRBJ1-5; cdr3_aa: CASSLVGGIQPQHF; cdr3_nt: TGTGCCAGCAGCTTAGTGGGGGGTATTCAGCCCCAGCATTTT
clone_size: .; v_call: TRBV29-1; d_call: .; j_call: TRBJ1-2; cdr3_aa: CSVEGGRDGYTF; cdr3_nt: TGCAGCGTTGAAGGGGGTCGCGATGGCTACACCTTC
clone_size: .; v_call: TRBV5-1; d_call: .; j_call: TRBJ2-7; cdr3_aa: CASSLAPTSYEQYF; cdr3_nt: TGCGCCAGCAGCTTGGCGCCGACGAGCTACGAGCAGTACTTC
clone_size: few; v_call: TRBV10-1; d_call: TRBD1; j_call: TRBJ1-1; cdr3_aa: CASSEAGGGTEAFF; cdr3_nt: TGCGCCAGCAGTGAGGCAGGGGGTGGGACTGAAGCTTTCTTT
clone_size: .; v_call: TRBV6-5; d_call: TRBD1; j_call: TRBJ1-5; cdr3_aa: CATRDRGNQPQHF; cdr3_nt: TGTGCCACCAGGGACAGGGGCAATCAGCCCCAGCATTTT
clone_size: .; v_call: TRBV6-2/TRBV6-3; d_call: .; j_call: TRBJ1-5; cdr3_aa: CASSLTEHYQPQHF; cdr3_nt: TGTGCCAGCAGTTTAACAGAGCATTATCAGCCCCAGCATTTT
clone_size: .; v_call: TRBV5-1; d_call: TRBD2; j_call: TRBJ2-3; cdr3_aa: CASSLGLAGGPTDTQYF; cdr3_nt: TGCGCCAGCAGCTTGGGTTTAGCGGGGGGCCCCACAGATACGCAGTATTTT
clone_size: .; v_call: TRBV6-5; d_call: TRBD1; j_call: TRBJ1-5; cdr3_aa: CASRGQGESRQPQHF; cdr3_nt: TGTGCCAGCAGAGGCCAGGGGGAAAGTCGGCAGCCCCAGCATTTT
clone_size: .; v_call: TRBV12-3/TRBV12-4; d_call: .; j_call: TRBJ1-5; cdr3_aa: CASQIRGYQPQHF; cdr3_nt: TGTGCCAGCCAAATCCGGGGGTATCAGCCCCAGCATTTT
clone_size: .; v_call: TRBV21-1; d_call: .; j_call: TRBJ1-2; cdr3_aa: CASSKFTAFNYGYTF; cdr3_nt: TGTGCCAGCAGCAAATTCACAGCCTTTAACTATGGCTACACCTTC
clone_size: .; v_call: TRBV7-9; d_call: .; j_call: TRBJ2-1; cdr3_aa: CASSLVGEQFF; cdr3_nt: TGTGCCAGCAGCTTAGTGGGTGAGCAGTTCTTC
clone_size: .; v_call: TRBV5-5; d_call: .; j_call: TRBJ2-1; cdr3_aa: CASSAGSLGHEQFF; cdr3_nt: TGTGCCAGCAGCGCCGGATCTCTGGGGCATGAGCAGTTCTTC
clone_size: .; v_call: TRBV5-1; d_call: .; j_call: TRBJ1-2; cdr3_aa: CASSFRAGSDYGYTF; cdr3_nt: TGCGCCAGCAGTTTCAGGGCCGGTTCTGACTATGGCTACACCTTC